The 29 T cell receptor beta chains given below trace back to one sample, sequenced in a study of blood T cell repertoires in COVID-19. Profiling relied on immunoSEQ multiplex PCR, and the TCRdb table lists in-frame clones only, not all of them. The sample records around 340,000 clones, approximately 86% being singletons. The sample consisted of peripheral blood. These receptors were taken from a woman aged 60-75 years with COVID-19, enrolled during active disease.

This clone has only one observation. The chain joins TRBV6-5 to TRBJ1-1; 7 positions agree with TRBD1. CDR1 is MNHEY, CDR2 SVGAGI, per germline. The CDR3 length is 14 residues. V lost 5 bases, J lost 6 bases, and 9 bases stayed unmatched. CDR3 sequence (DNA): TGTGCCAGCAGTCCACGACAGGGTGAATCTGAAGCTTTCTTT. Its translation: CASSPRQGESEAFF.

V is TRBV6-1 and J is TRBJ1-1; tentatively, D is TRBD1 (5 bases). Germline V gene data show CDR1 as MNHNS and CDR2 as SASEGT. The CDR3 is made up of 15 amino acids. V lost 3 bases to trimming and J lost 4 bases, with 15 bases between them. Written as DNA, the CDR3 is TGTGCCAGCAGTGATTGGGTAGGGGAGGGCACTGAAGCTTTCTTT. Translating gives CASSDWVGEGTEAFF.

The chain is built from TRBV13 and TRBJ2-5; 9 positions match TRBD2. Germline V lookup: CDR1 PRHDT, CDR2 FYEKMQ (reference sequence). V lost 1 base to trimming and J lost 2 bases; unmatched junction nucleotides: 5. The length of the CDR3 is 16 residues. The CDR3 is CASSLAVAGDQETQYF. CDR3 bases: TGTGCCAGCAGCTTAGCGGTAGCGGGGGATCAAGAGACCCAGTACTTC.

This clone occurred once. The chain combines TRBV11-2 with TRBJ2-1, with D maybe TRBD2 (6 bases). Trimming shortened V by 5 bases and J by 5 bases, and 10 bases separated the two germline ends. Germline V gives CDR1 SGHAT, CDR2 FQNNGV. The CDR3 is made up of 13 amino acids. Written as DNA, the CDR3 is TGTGCCAGCAGCGCAGGGACTGACAATGAGCAGTTCTTC. It codes for CASSAGTDNEQFF.

The chain employs TRBV6-2 or TRBV6-3 and TRBJ2-1; D might be TRBD1 (8 bases). Trimming took off 4 bases at V and 7 bases at J, with 20 bases between the two ends. Germline CDR1 and CDR2: MNHEY and SVGEGT. CDR3 length: 16 residues. The CDR3 region is CASSSLPGQGGNEQFF. For the CDR3, the DNA is TGTGCCAGCAGTTCCCTACCCGGACAGGGAGGGAATGAGCAGTTCTTC.

J is TRBJ2-3 and V is TRBV30; tentatively, D is TRBD2 (6 bases). Germline loops: CDR1 GTSNPN, CDR2 SVGIG (reference sequence). The CDR3 loop spans 14 amino acids. V gave up 5 bases and J gave up 3 bases, with 15 bases separating them. CDR3 region: CAWSMAGKTDTQYF. The CDR3 DNA is TGTGCCTGGTCCATGGCGGGGAAAACAGATACGCAGTATTTT. The variable domain in full, completed from reference TRBV30 and TRBJ2-3, reads SQTIHQWPATLVQPVGSPLSLECTVEGTSNPNLYWYRQAAGRGLQLLFYSVGIGQISSEVPQNLSASRPQDRQFILSSKKLLLSDSGFYLCAWSMAGKTDTQYFGPGTRLTVL.

The V and J genes are TRBV5-1 and TRBJ1-2; D not resolved. The CDR3 runs 13 residues. V lost 1 base to trimming and J lost 5 bases, with 9 bases between them. CDR1 is SGHRS, CDR2 YFSETQ, per germline. CDR3 DNA sequence: TGCGCCAGCAGCTTGTCCCCCCTATATGGCTACACCTTC. Encoded protein: CASSLSPLYGYTF. Variable domain in full (rest from reference TRBV5-1 and TRBJ1-2): KAGVTQTPRYLIKTRGQQVTLSCSPISGHRSVSWYQQTPGQGLQFLFEYFSETQRNKGNFPGRFSGRQFSNSRSEMNVSTLELGDSALYLCASSLSPLYGYTFGSGTRLTVV.

The J gene is TRBJ2-1, the V gene TRBV6-4; tentative D call: TRBD1 (5 bases). The CDR3 extends over 13 amino acids. Germline assignment: CDR1 MRHNA and CDR2 SNTAGT. Trimming removed 5 bases from V and 6 bases from J, with 11 bases in between. The DNA of the CDR3 is TGTGCCAGCAGTATTGAGCAGGGCAATGAGCAGTTCTTC. Protein: CASSIEQGNEQFF.

The CDR3 is CASSLRLAGGHNEQFF. CDR3 nucleotides: TGTGCCAGTAGTCTCAGACTAGCGGGGGGTCACAATGAGCAGTTCTTC. The rearrangement uses TRBV19 and TRBJ2-1, with 13 bases matching TRBD2. The CDR3 totals 16 residues. V lost 5 bases, J lost 5 bases, and 6 bases stayed unmatched. CDR1 is LNHDA, CDR2 SQIVND, per germline (reference sequence).

The rearrangement uses TRBV4-1 and TRBJ1-1, with 7 bases aligning to TRBD1. The V segment lost 1 base and the J segment 1 base; nucleotides outside the gene matches: 6. The CDR3 runs 16 residues. Germline lookup yields CDR1 MGHRA and CDR2 YSYEKL. The DNA for the CDR3 is TGCGCCAGCAGCCAAGGTCAGGGACAGAGGAACACTGAAGCTTTCTTT. Its translation is CASSQGQGQRNTEAFF.

The rearrangement joins TRBV25-1 to TRBJ1-6, with D uncertain. This CDR3 region has 15 residues. The germline V gene has CDR1 MGHDK and CDR2 SYGVNS. V dropped 3 bases and J dropped 2 bases, with 8 bases sitting between them. Here the CDR3 DNA reads TGTGCCAGCAGTGACCTCCAGACCTATAATTCACCCCTCCACTTT. This sequence encodes CASSDLQTYNSPLHF.

The chain recombines TRBV2 with TRBJ1-1, with 8 nucleotides matching TRBD1. CDR1 is SNHLY and CDR2 is FYNNEI in the germline V gene. This CDR3 spans 14 amino acids. The junction had 6 bases not matched to a gene; V was cut back by 6 bases and J by 3 bases. CDR3 sequence reads: CASRENRGYTEAFF. Written as DNA, the CDR3 is TGTGCCAGCAGGGAGAACAGGGGGTACACTGAAGCTTTCTTT.

This clone was detected once. The chain recombines TRBV19 with TRBJ2-3; 7 bases fit TRBD2. Germline CDR1 reads LNHDA; CDR2 reads SQIVND (reference sequence). This CDR3 is 16 amino acids long. V trimming: 0 bases; J trimming: 1 base; junction bases outside the gene matches: 4. The CDR3 DNA reads as TGTGCCAGTAGTATAGAGGGTCGGGGGGGCACAGATACGCAGTATTTT. It encodes CASSIEGRGGTDTQYF.

This clone has only one observation. The genes are TRBV3-1 (or the pseudogene TRBV3-2) and TRBJ1-6, with D possibly TRBD1 on 5 matching bases. The V end was cut by 7 bases, the J end by 12 bases, with 13 bases between. CDR3 length equals 12 residues. Germline loops: CDR1 LGHDT, CDR2 YNNKEL (reference sequence). CDR3 region: CASTQGAGPLHF. CDR3 DNA: TGTGCCAGCACCCAGGGCGCGGGACCCCTCCACTTT.

The V and J genes are TRBV6-2 or TRBV6-3 and TRBJ2-7; TRBD1 agrees at 8 bases. In germline, CDR1 is MNHEY, CDR2 SVGEGT. The ends lost 5 bases at V and 4 bases at J; junction bases unmatched: 7. This CDR3 has 14 residues. CDR3 in DNA: TGTGCCAGCAGTGCCCCCGGGACAGGTTACGAGCAGTACTTC. Translation: CASSAPGTGYEQYF.

V and J are TRBV27 and TRBJ1-2; perhaps TRBD1 as D (5 bases). Trimming took off 5 bases at V and 3 bases at J, with 7 bases between the two ends. The CDR3 is 12 amino acids. Germline CDR1 reads MNHEY; CDR2 reads SMNVEV (reference sequence). The CDR3 nucleotides read TGTGCCAGCAGTGACAGTTACTATGGCTACACCTTC. The encoded protein is CASSDSYYGYTF.

Turning to this clone: Other DNA sequences in this sample translate to the same CDR3. The V gene is TRBV27, the J gene TRBJ2-5, with TRBD1 matching 9 bases. This CDR3 region has 15 residues. CDR1 and CDR2 from the germline V gene are MNHEY and SMNVEV (reference sequence). The junction had 7 bases not matched to a gene; V was cut back by 3 bases and J by 5 bases. The CDR3 nucleotides read TGTGCCAGCAGTTTGTCCACAGGGGGCGTGGAGACCCAGTACTTC. Residues: CASSLSTGGVETQYF.

The sample holds one count of this clone. The chain is built from TRBV6-6 and TRBJ1-5; TRBD1 matches 8 bases. CDR1 and CDR2 from the germline V gene are MNHNY and SVGAGI (reference sequence). The V segment lost 5 bases and the J segment 7 bases; nucleotides outside the gene matches: 13. CDR3 length: 16 residues. CDR3 sequence: CASSPNFRQGRQPQHF. The CDR3 nucleotides read TGTGCCAGCAGTCCAAACTTCCGACAGGGGAGGCAGCCCCAGCATTTT.

This rearrangement joins TRBV30 to TRBJ1-1; TRBD1 is a possible D gene (5 bases). Germline V gene data show CDR1 as GTSNPN and CDR2 as SVGIG (reference sequence). This CDR3 is built from 14 residues. V was shortened by 6 bases and J by 1 base, with 15 bases between the two germline ends. The CDR3 sequence: CACTGRGRNTEAFF. The CDR3 nucleotides are TGTGCCTGCACAGGACGGGGGAGGAACACTGAAGCTTTCTTT.

The genes are TRBV10-3 and TRBJ2-1, with TRBD2 matching 10 bases. The CDR3 length is 14 residues. The germline V gene has CDR1 ENHRY and CDR2 SYGVKD. The junction had 4 bases not matched to a gene; V was cut back by 3 bases and J by 8 bases. The CDR3 DNA sequence: TGTGCCATCAGTGAAAGGACTAGCGGAGATGAGCAGTTCTTC. Protein product: CAISERTSGDEQFF.

V usage is TRBV4-1 and J usage is TRBJ1-1; D is unclear. Trimming removed 1 base at V and 1 base at J, with 10 bases between. The CDR3 runs 15 residues. Germline CDR1 is MGHRA and CDR2 is YSYEKL. The CDR3 DNA follows: TGCGCCAGCAGCCAAGTCCGGGCGGGGAACACTGAAGCTTTCTTT. Translating it yields CASSQVRAGNTEAFF.

The chain has TRBV6-1 and TRBJ1-2; 8 positions agree with TRBD1. With V trimmed by 4 bases and J by 5 bases, 12 bases remained unmatched. The CDR3 contains 16 residues. From germline, CDR1 is MNHNS and CDR2 SASEGT. DNA for the CDR3: TGTGCCAGCAGTGTATCTATGACAGGGGCGCGGTATGGCTACACCTTC. It translates to CASSVSMTGARYGYTF.

This chain connects TRBV10-3 to TRBJ2-7, with 10 bases lining up with TRBD2. V shed 4 bases and J 0 bases; nucleotides not matched to a gene: 0. The CDR3 contains 14 residues. Germline V gene sequence: CDR1 ENHRY, CDR2 SYGVKD. The CDR3 DNA sequence: TGTGCCATCAGTGGGACTAGCGGCTCCTACGAGCAGTACTTC. Translating it yields CAISGTSGSYEQYF.

The rearrangement links TRBV3-1 (or the pseudogene TRBV3-2) to TRBJ2-5; TRBD2 agrees at 11 bases. The V segment lost 5 bases and the J segment 5 bases; nucleotides outside the gene matches: 7. The germline V gene encodes CDR1 LGHDT and CDR2 YNNKEL (reference sequence). The CDR3 sequence is 15 residues long. CDR3 nucleotide sequence: TGTGCCAGCAGCGTAGCGGGGGGGACAGGGGAGACCCAGTACTTC. As protein: CASSVAGGTGETQYF.

In its sample, this clone was seen once. The chain carries TRBV19 and TRBJ1-2, with a weak D call TRBD1 (5 bases). The germline V gene has CDR1 LNHDA and CDR2 SQIVND (reference sequence). V shed 5 bases and J shed 8 bases, with 15 bases lying between them. This CDR3 has 13 amino acids. The CDR3 DNA follows: TGTGCCAGTAGTTCGAGACAGACCGGCGGCTACACCTTC. As protein: CASSSRQTGGYTF.

This chain connects TRBV6-5 to TRBJ1-1; unclear D gene. V dropped 1 base and J dropped 5 bases, with 11 bases sitting between them. The CDR3 is 14 amino acids. The germline gives CDR1 MNHEY, CDR2 SVGAGI. The CDR3 protein is CASSYFPGKTEAFF. DNA of the CDR3: TGTGCCAGCAGTTACTTTCCGGGGAAAACTGAAGCTTTCTTT.

The rearrangement joins TRBV7-6 to TRBJ1-2; perhaps TRBD1 as D (5 bases). Between the trimmed V and J ends, which lost 5 bases and 7 bases, there was a span of 20 bases. In germline, CDR1 is SGHVS, CDR2 FNYEAQ. This CDR3 has 15 residues. CDR3 DNA sequence: TGTGCCAGCAGCCATGAACCGGGGGGGTTCGCTGGCTACACCTTC. Amino acid sequence: CASSHEPGGFAGYTF.

This clone was counted a single time. This sequence joins TRBV5-1 and TRBJ2-2; 7 bases align to TRBD2. CDR1 is SGHRS and CDR2 is YFSETQ in the germline V gene. J gave up 5 bases and V 7 bases, and 5 bases lay outside the gene matches. The CDR3 runs 13 residues. The CDR3 is CASFPGGTGELFF. CDR3 DNA: TGCGCCAGCTTCCCCGGGGGGACCGGGGAGCTGTTTTTT. Filled out from reference TRBV5-1 and TRBJ2-2, the complete variable domain reads KAGVTQTPRYLIKTRGQQVTLSCSPISGHRSVSWYQQTPGQGLQFLFEYFSETQRNKGNFPGRFSGRQFSNSRSEMNVSTLELGDSALYLCASFPGGTGELFFGEGSRLTVL.

The rearrangement links TRBV4-1 to TRBJ1-4; 8 positions match TRBD1. CDR1 is MGHRA and CDR2 is YSYEKL in the germline V gene. V lost 1 base to trimming and J lost 8 bases; unmatched junction nucleotides: 3. The CDR3 consists of 14 residues. The CDR3 DNA sequence: TGCGCCAGCAGCCAAGGACAGGGGAGGGAAAAACTGTTTTTT. The encoded protein is CASSQGQGREKLFF.